One sample yielded the 15 T cell receptor beta chains listed below, sequenced in a study of shared clonotypes between healthy human individuals. The table came from immunoSEQ multiplex PCR; TCRdb's copy has only in-frame clones and leaves some out. The sample shows over 850,000 clones, 70% to 80% of them seen only once. Sequencing was carried out using memory CD4+ T cells from PBMCs. As to subset: CD45RA-negative fraction. The origin of the receptors is a man in his late teens or twenties in good health. Some clones in this sample may be carry-over from other donors' samples.

As for this clone: A much bigger clone sits one base away, suggesting this may be a read error. The identical CDR3 is also encoded by other nucleotide sequences in the sample. The chain employs TRBV19 and TRBJ1-4; possibly TRBD1 for D (5 bases). This CDR3 comprises 14 residues. The germline V gene encodes CDR1 LNHDA and CDR2 SQIVND (reference sequence). Trimming took 4 bases from V and 0 from J, leaving 6 bases between them. CDR3 sequence (DNA): TGTGCCAGTAGTAGAGGGGCAACTAATGAAAAACTGTTTTTT. It encodes CASSRGATNEKLFF.

This sequence joins TRBV5-1 and TRBJ2-2; 15 positions match TRBD2. Germline trimming cut 6 bases from V and 3 bases from J; bases unmatched to any gene: 6. CDR1 and CDR2 from the germline V gene are SGHRS and YFSETQ. There are 17 residues in the CDR3. CDR3 region: CASNPGLAGGYTGELFF. The CDR3 DNA reads as TGCGCCAGCAACCCGGGACTAGCGGGAGGCTACACCGGGGAGCTGTTTTTT.

Written as DNA, the CDR3 is TGCGCCAGCAGTGACCGATTGGAGACCCAGTACTTC. It is translated as CASSDRLETQYF. The genes are TRBV10-2 and TRBJ2-5; no firm D call. The V gene lost 3 bases and the J gene lost 5 bases, with 7 bases spanning the gap. This CDR3 is 12 amino acids long. From germline, CDR1 is WSHSY and CDR2 SAAADI.

The chain has TRBV19 and TRBJ2-2; 10 positions agree with TRBD1. Trimming took 7 bases from V and 5 from J; bases not matched to a gene: 10. The length of the CDR3 is 16 residues. CDR1 and CDR2 from the germline V gene are LNHDA and SQIVND (reference sequence). The CDR3 protein is CASNIRDRGYTGELFF. CDR3 in DNA: TGTGCCAGTAATATCCGGGACAGGGGTTATACCGGGGAGCTGTTTTTT. Looking up the rest from reference TRBV19 and TRBJ2-2 gives the full variable domain: DGGITQSPKYLFRKEGQNVTLSCEQNLNHDAMYWYRQDPGQGLRLIYYSQIVNDFQKGDIAEGYSVSREKKESFPLTVTSAQKNPTAFYLCASNIRDRGYTGELFFGEGSRLTVL.

The chain employs TRBV4-2 and TRBJ2-3, with TRBD2 identical over 13 bases. Germline CDR1 reads LGHNA; CDR2 reads YNFKEQ. With 0 bases clipped from V and 6 bases from J, the junction kept 6 bases outside the gene matches. The CDR3 is 17 amino acids. CDR3 DNA: TGTGCCAGCAGCCAAGACACTAGCGGGAGGGCATGGGATACGCAGTATTTT. Protein product: CASSQDTSGRAWDTQYF.

V is TRBV11-2 and J is TRBJ2-3; D is undetermined. The length of the CDR3 is 16 residues. The germline V gene has CDR1 SGHAT and CDR2 FQNNGV. The V gene lost 3 bases and the J gene lost 1 base, with 14 bases spanning the gap. The CDR3 DNA follows: TGTGCCAGCAGCTTCGGCTACAGCAGCCGCACAGATACGCAGTATTTT. It encodes CASSFGYSSRTDTQYF.

This sequence joins TRBV27 and TRBJ2-6; 7 bases are shared with TRBD1. J gave up 0 bases and V 6 bases, and 11 bases lay outside the gene matches. This CDR3 spans 18 amino acids. CDR1 is MNHEY and CDR2 is SMNVEV in the germline V gene (reference sequence). CDR3 region: CASSSAGTAFSGANVLTF. The CDR3 DNA is TGTGCCAGCAGCTCAGCCGGGACAGCCTTCTCTGGGGCCAACGTCCTGACTTTC.

The chain links TRBV19 to TRBJ1-2, with 8 bases lining up with TRBD1. The CDR3 totals 16 residues. V dropped 3 bases and J dropped 5; count of bases not matched to a gene: 11. CDR1 and CDR2 from the germline V gene are LNHDA and SQIVND (reference sequence). CDR3 in DNA: TGTGCCAGTAGTATTCTTGGGACAGGCCCTTCATATGGCTACACCTTC. Amino acids: CASSILGTGPSYGYTF.

The rearrangement links TRBV10-3 to TRBJ2-5; D is undetermined. Per the germline V gene, CDR1 is ENHRY and CDR2 is SYGVKD. V was shortened by 9 bases and J by 2 bases, with 13 bases between the two germline ends. The CDR3 contains 13 residues. The CDR3 spells CAIGRLRQETQYF. The CDR3 DNA reads TGTGCCATAGGCCGGTTACGTCAAGAGACCCAGTACTTC.

This clone was picked up many times. The J gene is TRBJ2-1, the V gene TRBV11-2; no definite D call. The germline V gene has CDR1 SGHAT and CDR2 FQNNGV. This CDR3 has 14 amino acids. With 5 bases removed from V and 2 bases from J, the gap between germline ends came to 10 bases. The CDR3 protein is CASSRPGTYNEQFF. Here the CDR3 DNA reads TGTGCCAGCAGCCGACCAGGAACCTACAATGAGCAGTTCTTC. Full variable domain (remainder filled in from reference TRBV11-2 and TRBJ2-1): EAGVAQSPRYKIIEKRQSVAFWCNPISGHATLYWYQQILGQGPKLLIQFQNNGVVDDSQLPKDRFSAERLKGVDSTLKIQPAKLEDSAVYLCASSRPGTYNEQFFGPGTRLTVL.

This clone is a singleton in its sample. V is TRBV27 and J is TRBJ2-1, with 11 positions matching TRBD2. Germline V CDR1 and CDR2: MNHEY, SMNVEV (reference sequence). The CDR3 is 19 residues long. V lost 1 base and J lost 4; bases outside the gene matches: 12. CDR3 sequence reads: CASSLFGLAGGGLYNEQFF. As DNA, the CDR3 is TGTGCCAGCAGTTTATTCGGTCTAGCGGGAGGAGGGCTTTACAATGAGCAGTTCTTC.

This chain connects TRBV27 to TRBJ1-2, with D possibly TRBD1 on 5 matching bases. V was pared by 5 bases and J by 5 bases, with 15 bases between. This CDR3 is 14 amino acids long. Germline values: CDR1 MNHEY, CDR2 SMNVEV (reference sequence). CDR3 coding DNA: TGTGCCAGCAGTCCACTCCCCGGGGGGTATGGCTACACCTTC. Translated, it gives CASSPLPGGYGYTF.

The CDR3 DNA sequence: TGCGCCAGCAGCACGGGTAGCGGGAGAAGGTCGGCAGATACGCAGTATTTT. Translating gives CASSTGSGRRSADTQYF. V gene TRBV5-1 combines with J gene TRBJ2-3, with 9 positions matching TRBD2. The V gene end was trimmed by 4 bases and the J gene end by 4 bases; junction bases not matched to a gene: 13. CDR3 length equals 17 residues. The germline gives CDR1 SGHRS, CDR2 YFSETQ.

This clone has more than one count but fewer than ten. The V gene is TRBV2, the J gene TRBJ1-2; 7 bases are shared with TRBD1. The germline CDR1 and CDR2 sequences are SNHLY and FYNNEI. The length of the CDR3 is 14 residues. The V gene end was trimmed by 5 bases and the J gene end by 1 base; junction bases not matched to a gene: 4. The CDR3, as DNA: TGTGCCAGCAGTAACACAGGGGATAACTATGGCTACACCTTC. This encodes CASSNTGDNYGYTF. Complete variable domain (other parts from reference TRBV2 and TRBJ1-2): EPEVTQTPSHQVTQMGQEVILRCVPISNHLYFYWYRQILGQKVEFLVSFYNNEISEKSEIFDDQFSVERPDGSNFTLKIRSTKLEDSAMYFCASSNTGDNYGYTFGSGTRLTVV.

The chain uses TRBV2 and TRBJ2-5; the D is unclear. Germline V gene sequence: CDR1 SNHLY, CDR2 FYNNEI. The germline V and J ends were trimmed by 7 bases and 2 bases, with 14 bases remaining between them. The CDR3 has 14 residues. CDR3 region: CASTRTVVQETQYF. Written as DNA, the CDR3 is TGTGCCAGCACGAGGACCGTCGTTCAAGAGACCCAGTACTTC.